The rows below give T cell receptor beta chains drawn from one sample of a study of blood T cells in healthy people across ages. TCRdb itself ran the 5' RACE reads through MiXCR, one entry per CDR3 protein. The data contain about 970,000 distinct CDR3 sequences, roughly half of them seen just once; the ten biggest clones take up over 20%. Sequencing input: blood. The origin of the receptors is a woman aged 60 to 75 in good health. Both conserved end residues are part of each CDR3. The D gene is left open where the match is weak. Some rows mark clone size as missing; the rest say once, few, many or name a class of expanded clone.

j_gene,abundance,v_gene,d_gene,len,CDR3nt,CDR3aa
TRBJ2-3,NA,TRBV11-2,NA,13,TGTGCCAGCAGCGCCCTGGACCGAGATACGCAGTATTTT,CASSALDRDTQYF
TRBJ2-7,few,TRBV12-3/TRBV12-4,TRBD2,15,TGTGCCAGCAGTTTCTCGTCTAGCGGTACCTACGAGCAGTACTTC,CASSFSSSGTYEQYF
TRBJ2-5,few,TRBV29-1,TRBD1,18,TGCAGCGTCGAGAGGGGGGACAGGGGCCCCATTTACCAAGAGACCCAGTACTTC,CSVERGDRGPIYQETQYF
TRBJ2-7,NA,TRBV15,NA,16,TGTGCCACCAGCAGAGGTAGGGGGACACCACAAGAGACCCGGTACTTC,CATSRGRGTPQETRYF
TRBJ2-5,NA,TRBV6-5,TRBD1,18,TGTGCCAGCAGTTACTCGATGAGTGGGAGACAGGGGGTGGAGACCCAGTACTTC,CASSYSMSGRQGVETQYF
TRBJ2-5,NA,TRBV4-2,NA,18,TGTGCCAACAGCCACGGGACCCCCACCCCGTCACACCAAGAGACCCAGTACTTC,CANSHGTPTPSHQETQYF
TRBJ2-7,NA,TRBV7-2,TRBD2,16,TGTGCCAGCAGCTTAAGCGCGGGAGGGTCCGTCTACGAGCAGTACTTC,CASSLSAGGSVYEQYF
TRBJ1-2,few,TRBV20-1,NA,14,TGCAGTGTCCCTAGGCAGGGAGGGAACTATGGCTACACCTTC,CSVPRQGGNYGYTF
TRBJ2-1,once,TRBV12-3/TRBV12-4,NA,13,TGTGCCAGCAGCATTCACCCAAAGGGGGAGCAGTTCTTC,CASSIHPKGEQFF
TRBJ1-1,many,TRBV6-6,NA,14,TGTGCCAGCGGGAAAGGTTCCATGAACACTGAAGCTTTCTTT,CASGKGSMNTEAFF
TRBJ2-3,NA,TRBV30,NA,14,TGTGCCTGGTCCGGACGAGAGGGCTCGGATACGCAGTATTTT,CAWSGREGSDTQYF
TRBJ2-2,NA,TRBV11-3,NA,14,TGTGCCAGCGGGGAAGTGGCGAACACCGGGGAGCTGTTTTTT,CASGEVANTGELFF
TRBJ1-1,NA,TRBV18,TRBD1,15,TGTGCCAGCTCAGCGGACAGGGCCCGGAACACTGAAGCTTTCTTT,CASSADRARNTEAFF
TRBJ2-5,NA,TRBV6-2/TRBV6-3,TRBD2,15,TGTGCCAGCAGTTACGCGGGACTAATTAACAATGAGCAGTACTTC,CASSYAGLINNEQYF
TRBJ2-7,few,TRBV4-3,TRBD1,13,TGCGCCAGCAGCACCACAGGGGTAAACGAGCAGTACTTC,CASSTTGVNEQYF
TRBJ2-5,few,TRBV29-1,TRBD2,17,TGCAGCGTTGATGGGACTAGCGGGCCCGTAAACTACAATGAGCAGTACTTC,CSVDGTSGPVNYNEQYF
TRBJ2-5,NA,TRBV7-7,TRBD2,17,TGTGCCAGCAGCTCGCAGATGGGGACTAGCGGGACGGAGACCCAGTACTTC,CASSSQMGTSGTETQYF
TRBJ2-1,NA,TRBV7-9,NA,12,TGTGCCAGCAGCTTTGTCGACAGGACGCAGTTCTTC,CASSFVDRTQFF
TRBJ2-4,NA,TRBV13,NA,14,TGTGCCAGCAGCGGCCCAGGGGCCGAAAACATTCAGTACTTC,CASSGPGAENIQYF
TRBJ2-7,NA,TRBV5-1,NA,15,TGCGCCAGCAGCCTGGTTAGATTGGGCTCCTACGAGCAGTATTTC,CASSLVRLGSYEQYF
TRBJ2-5,NA,TRBV28,NA,13,TGTGCCAGCAAGGGGGACATCCCAGAGACCCAGTACTTC,CASKGDIPETQYF
TRBJ2-7,NA,TRBV6-6,NA,16,TGTGCCAGCAGTTACTCGAGACGTGTGGGGACCTACGAGCAGTACTTC,CASSYSRRVGTYEQYF
TRBJ2-3,NA,TRBV27,NA,13,TGTGCCAGCAGTTTACGTCCTGGAAATACGCAGTATTTT,CASSLRPGNTQYF
TRBJ1-4,NA,TRBV20-1,NA,13,TGCAGTGCTCTTCAGGGGTGGAGTGAAAAACTGTTTTTT,CSALQGWSEKLFF
TRBJ2-1,NA,TRBV6-6,TRBD1,16,TGTGCCAGCAGTTACACACGGGACAGGGGGGGGAATGAGCAGTTCTTC,CASSYTRDRGGNEQFF
TRBJ2-3,once,TRBV27,TRBD2,14,TGTGCCAACAGCCGAGCTAGCGGGAGTGATACGCAGTATTTT,CANSRASGSDTQYF
TRBJ2-1,NA,TRBV4-2,TRBD1,17,TGTGCCAGCAGCACACAAACTCCGGGACAGGGGTACAATGAGCAGTTCTTC,CASSTQTPGQGYNEQFF
TRBJ2-7,few,TRBV7-9,TRBD2,16,TGTGCCAGCAGCCTGACCACTAGCGCCCGCTCCTACGAGCAGTACTTC,CASSLTTSARSYEQYF
TRBJ2-7,few,TRBV29-1,NA,12,TGCAGCGTCGGGACAATGGGGGGCGAGCAGTACTTC,CSVGTMGGEQYF
TRBJ1-1,few,TRBV29-1,TRBD1,13,TGCAGCGTCGGGGACAGGGTGAACACTGAAGCTTTCTTT,CSVGDRVNTEAFF
TRBJ2-7,NA,TRBV7-3,NA,14,TGTGCCAGCAGCCAGAGTGGGGGGACCTACGAGCAGTACTTC,CASSQSGGTYEQYF
TRBJ2-3,few,TRBV7-2,NA,17,TGTGCCAGCAGCTTAAGAGTATCAGGGCCCTACACAGATACGCAGTATTTT,CASSLRVSGPYTDTQYF
TRBJ1-6,NA,TRBV15,TRBD1,19,TGTGCCACCAGCCCACTTACAGGGGGTTTAAGGACCTATAATTCACCCCTCCACTTT,CATSPLTGGLRTYNSPLHF
TRBJ2-5,NA,TRBV3-1,TRBD1,15,TGTGCCAGCAGCACGCCGGGACAGGGCGAAGAGACCCAGTACTTC,CASSTPGQGEETQYF
TRBJ2-6,NA,TRBV7-2,TRBD1,19,TGTGCCAGCAGCTTAAGGGGGACAGGGTGGTTCTCTGGGGCCAACGTCCTGACTTTC,CASSLRGTGWFSGANVLTF
TRBJ2-7,NA,TRBV10-3,TRBD2,15,TGTGCCATCAGTGAGTCTAGCGGGAGTGACGACGAGCAGTACTTC,CAISESSGSDDEQYF
TRBJ1-2,NA,TRBV3-1,NA,15,TGTGCCAGCAGCCATCACTCCTCGGGCGAGAGCGGCTACACCTTC,CASSHHSSGESGYTF
TRBJ2-5,NA,TRBV28,NA,14,TGTGCCAGCAGTTTTTCCGATCAGGGCGAGACCCAGTACTTC,CASSFSDQGETQYF
TRBJ2-7,few,TRBV12-3/TRBV12-4,NA,13,TGTGCCAGCAAAGTGAGGACAGCCTACGAGCAGTACTTC,CASKVRTAYEQYF
TRBJ2-7,NA,TRBV28,TRBD2,15,TGTGCCAGCAGCTTCGAGGCGGGAGGCTCCTACGAGCAGTACTTC,CASSFEAGGSYEQYF
TRBJ2-3,NA,TRBV4-3,NA,17,TGCGCCAGCAGCCAAGATTTCCGGGGAGCGGGCACCGATACGCAGTATTTT,CASSQDFRGAGTDTQYF
TRBJ2-5,NA,TRBV20-1,NA,16,TGCAGTGCTAGAATGTTGGGCAGGGGCGTCGGAGAGACCCAGTACTTC,CSARMLGRGVGETQYF
TRBJ2-5,NA,TRBV28,TRBD2,17,TGTGCCACCAGACCCGGGAGGCCCTTGAACGAGCAAGAGACCCAGTACTTC,CATRPGRPLNEQETQYF
TRBJ2-5,NA,TRBV3-1,TRBD2,14,TGTGCCAGCAGCCAAGTGGCGGGAGGAAAGACCCAGTACTTC,CASSQVAGGKTQYF
TRBJ2-7,NA,TRBV10-3,TRBD2,14,TGTGCCATCAGCACACGAGCGGGAGCTTTCGAGCAGTACTTC,CAISTRAGAFEQYF
TRBJ2-5,NA,TRBV29-1,NA,13,TGCAGCTCGGCCATAGCGGTCCAAGAGACCCAGTACTTC,CSSAIAVQETQYF
TRBJ2-4,NA,TRBV15,NA,11,TGTGCCACCAGCAAGGGAGCCAATCAGTACTTC,CATSKGANQYF
TRBJ2-1,NA,TRBV11-1,TRBD2,15,TGTGCCAGCAGTTCAAGACTAGCGGGAAAAAATGAGCAGTTCTTC,CASSSRLAGKNEQFF
TRBJ2-3,NA,TRBV6-6,NA,17,TGTGCCAGCAGTTACTCAGGGTTAACGGGCCTCACAGATACGCAGTATTTT,CASSYSGLTGLTDTQYF
TRBJ2-3,NA,TRBV20-1,NA,15,TGCAGTGCTAGTCCCGCTAGCAGGTGGACAGATACGCAGTATTTT,CSASPASRWTDTQYF
TRBJ2-7,few,TRBV7-2,TRBD2,14,TGTGCCAGCACCCCCGGCGGGAGGTCCTACGAGCAGTACTTC,CASTPGGRSYEQYF
TRBJ2-2,NA,TRBV7-9,NA,17,TGTGCCAGCAGCGTAGGCTACCTTAGCGGGAACACCGGGGAGCTGTTTTTT,CASSVGYLSGNTGELFF
TRBJ1-4,NA,TRBV10-3,NA,13,TGTGCCATCGGCACCTCAACTAATGAAAAACTGTTTTTT,CAIGTSTNEKLFF
TRBJ2-3,few,TRBV4-2,TRBD2,15,TGTGCCAGCAGCCAAACACTAGCGGGAGCCGATACGCAGTATTTT,CASSQTLAGADTQYF